This T cell receptor (beta chain) was sequenced for a study of blood T cell repertoires in COVID-19. Per the study methods: The authors estimated nucleated cell counts from reference gene primer amplification. TCRdb's table, derived via immunoSEQ multiplex PCR, lists solely in-frame clones and lacks some. V, J and clone size were drawn from that table, and D and trimming were deduced from the DNA. Of about 250,000 clones in the sample, around 88% were seen once. The CDR3 covers 12 residues. CDR1 is SEHNR and CDR2 is FQNEAQ in the germline V gene (reference sequence). For this clone: The junction departs from germline at one end; a sequencing error may be responsible.

Sequencing was carried out using peripheral blood. The V gene is TRBV7-9, the J gene TRBJ2-1; D uncertain. This receptor was identified in a woman aged 30 to 39 with COVID-19, enrolled during active disease. DNA for the CDR3: TGTGCCAGCAGTGATTTTGAGCCAGAGACTCTCTTC. This sequence encodes CASSDFEPETLF.